Here is one T cell receptor beta chain with its context. The antigen remains unidentified. It was with 60 Vbeta and 13 Jbeta primers that the PCR ran. Repertoires were generated with immunoSEQ multiplex PCR, while TCRdb's copy carries only in-frame clones and drops some. The sample lists approximately 74,000 clones, roughly 80% seen once, with around 3.2% in the top ten. Germline V CDR1 and CDR2: SGHNT, YENEEA. With V trimmed by 5 bases and J by 3 bases, 7 bases remained unmatched. This CDR3 is 14 amino acids long. The record originates from a study of cytomegalovirus exposure and HLA in healthy donors. Points from the study as a whole: Reports credit the classifier with highly specific, highly sensitive diagnosis of cytomegalovirus status.

Source material: PBMCs. The chain employs TRBV11-3 and TRBJ2-7; 7 nucleotides agree with TRBD1. The clonotype originates from a woman aged 25 to 39 in good health and CMV-seronegative. CDR3 loop: CASSPDRESYEQYF. DNA for the CDR3: TGTGCCAGCAGCCCAGACAGGGAGAGCTACGAGCAGTACTTC.